This entry describes one TCR beta chain. Its cognate antigen is unknown. The sample comes from a study of CD4 T cells in relation to SARS-CoV-2 and coronaviruses. Study in general: PBMCs were cultured with antigen for 10 days before TCR beta sequencing. A couple of subjects were Hispanic; patients were fewer than 10 males and a few females.

There are 15 residues in the CDR3. V was trimmed by 0 bases and J by 5 bases, leaving 11 bases between them. CDR1 and CDR2 from the germline V gene are GTSNPN and SVGIG (reference sequence). Assay: immunoSEQ multiplex PCR; the TCRdb copy retains only in-frame clones and omits some. The data contain about 36,000 clones, 77% of them seen just once; the ten biggest clones take up around 20%. The chain links TRBV30 to TRBJ1-6; perhaps TRBD1 as D (5 bases). Sequenced material: memory CD4+ T cells from PBMCs, cultured in vitro. The source is an adult with COVID-19. The CDR3 DNA reads as TGTGCCTGGAGTGTAAGTGGGACGGATAATTCACCCCTCCACTTT. This encodes CAWSVSGTDNSPLHF.